These 6 T cell receptor beta chains share one sample of origin, sequenced in a study of a mutant IDH1 vaccine in newly diagnosed glioma. These receptors lack a known antigen. Time point indicated: week 35, safety follow-up. Mutant IDH1 20-mer peptide, at 300 ug, made up each vaccine dose, with topical imiquimod. The repertoire was sequenced with immunoSEQ multiplex PCR; TCRdb's copy has only in-frame clones and lacks some. This sample has 43,000 or so clones, with roughly 92% found just once. The starting material was PBMCs, obtained from a glioma patient whose treatment included an IDH1 peptide vaccine. All receptors derive from a man aged 45-60 years with glioma.

The chain has TRBV9 and TRBJ2-7; 8 nucleotides align to TRBD1. The germline gives CDR1 SGDLS, CDR2 YYNGEE. V dropped 3 bases and J dropped 5; count of bases not matched to a gene: 7. This CDR3 is 14 amino acids long. In nucleotides, the CDR3 is TGTGCCAGCAGCGCCGGACAGGGTCGGGACGAGCAGTACTTC. It is translated as CASSAGQGRDEQYF. Complete variable domain (other parts from reference TRBV9 and TRBJ2-7): DSGVTQTPKHLITATGQRVTLRCSPRSGDLSVYWYQQSLDQGLQFLIQYYNGEERAKGNILERFSAQQFPDLHSELNLSSLELGDSALYFCASSAGQGRDEQYFGPGTRLTVT.

This clone has more than one count but fewer than ten. The CDR3, as DNA: TGTGCCATCAGTGAGTCTCCGGGAGTCTATGGCTACACCTTC. Amino acids: CAISESPGVYGYTF. The genes are TRBV10-3 and TRBJ1-2, with no clear D. The CDR3 extends over 14 amino acids. V was clipped by 0 bases and J by 4 bases, with 9 bases between them. CDR1 and CDR2 (germline): ENHRY, SYGVKD.

This clone is a singleton in its sample. This chain links TRBV27 with TRBJ2-3; 7 positions match TRBD2. The CDR3 contains 14 residues. J gave up 4 bases and V 8 bases, and 9 bases lay outside the gene matches. Germline V gives CDR1 MNHEY, CDR2 SMNVEV (reference sequence). For the CDR3, the DNA is TGTGCCAGCGGTAAGGGAGGGGCGCCAGATACGCAGTATTTT. Translating gives CASGKGGAPDTQYF.

This clone was counted once. The chain carries TRBV7-3 and TRBJ2-2; D unresolved. The CDR3 is 15 amino acids. Germline lookup yields CDR1 SGHTA and CDR2 FQGTGA. The V and J ends lost 4 bases and 8 bases respectively, with 17 bases between them. CDR3 residues: CASSSRRGGGGELFF. CDR3 DNA: TGTGCCAGCAGCTCCCGCCGAGGCGGCGGAGGGGAGCTGTTTTTT.

The rearrangement joins TRBV4-3 to TRBJ1-5; D perhaps matches TRBD1 (5 bases). Between the trimmed V and J ends, which lost 0 bases and 11 bases, there was a span of 17 bases. Germline lookup yields CDR1 LGHNA and CDR2 YSLEER. The CDR3 consists of 15 residues. The CDR3 sequence: CASSQDLAGNVAQHF. CDR3 in DNA: TGCGCCAGCAGCCAAGATCTCGCAGGGAACGTTGCCCAGCATTTT.

The rearrangement uses TRBV29-1 and TRBJ1-2; D might be TRBD1 (6 bases). Germline CDR1 SQVTM, CDR2 ANQGSEA. The CDR3 totals 14 residues. Trimming stripped 0 bases from V and 5 bases from J, with 13 bases between. CDR3 in DNA: TGCAGCGTTGAAGATCGAAGCAGGGGATATGGCTACACCTTC. Amino acids: CSVEDRSRGYGYTF.